Following are 22 T cell receptor beta chains from one sample sequenced in a study of blood T cell repertoires in COVID-19. Profiled with immunoSEQ multiplex PCR; TCRdb holds only in-frame clones, not every one. Among about 210,000 clones listed, more than 75% were seen once. Sequenced input: PBMCs or T cells enriched from blood (not recorded which). These TCRs come from a middle-aged man with acute COVID-19.

This clone was counted a few times. At the DNA level, this CDR3 is encoded by other sequences in the same sample as well. The chain has TRBV7-9 and TRBJ2-7, with 8 bases lining up with TRBD2. V lost 3 bases to trimming and J lost 4 bases; unmatched junction nucleotides: 5. The CDR3 extends over 14 amino acids. CDR1 and CDR2 (germline): SEHNR, FQNEAQ (reference sequence). As DNA, the CDR3 is TGTGCCAGCAGCTTTACTAGCGGAAGTTACGAGCAGTACTTC. Translated, it gives CASSFTSGSYEQYF.

V is TRBV2 and J is TRBJ2-7; D is unclear. Germline V gene lookup returns CDR1 SNHLY and CDR2 FYNNEI. The V end lost 1 base, the J end lost 4 bases, and 5 bases lay between the germline ends. There are 12 residues in the CDR3. This CDR3 reads CASSEVAYEQYF. DNA of the CDR3: TGTGCCAGCAGTGAAGTGGCTTACGAGCAGTACTTC.

The V call is TRBV11-2, the J call TRBJ2-3, with TRBD2 identical over 10 bases. V shed 6 bases, J shed 3 bases, and the junction held 18 bases outside the gene matches. The CDR3 extends over 19 amino acids. From germline, CDR1 is SGHAT and CDR2 FQNNGV. CDR3 amino acids: CASSFRRPKLAGVTDTQYF. For the CDR3, the DNA is TGTGCCAGCAGTTTCCGGAGGCCTAAGCTAGCGGGAGTTACAGATACGCAGTATTTT.

The chain employs TRBV28 and TRBJ2-1; TRBD2 is a possible D gene (5 bases). In germline, CDR1 is MDHEN, CDR2 SYDVKM. CDR3 length: 12 amino acids. Trimming cost V 7 bases and J 9 bases, with 13 bases left between them. The CDR3 sequence is CASTTTRGEQFF. In nucleotides, the CDR3 is TGTGCCAGCACCACCACCCGGGGTGAGCAGTTCTTC.

The chain links TRBV27 to TRBJ2-7, with 13 bases lining up with TRBD2. Germline CDR1 is MNHEY and CDR2 is SMNVEV (reference sequence). The CDR3 has 14 residues. V was pared by 5 bases and J by 9 bases, with 7 bases of the junction left unmatched. CDR3 residues: CASSPGLAGVSQYF. CDR3 bases: TGTGCCAGCAGTCCCGGACTAGCGGGAGTATCGCAGTACTTC.

The chain uses TRBV10-3 and TRBJ1-3; the match to TRBD1 covers 8 bases. The CDR3 has 15 amino acids. Per germline, CDR1 ENHRY and CDR2 SYGVKD. The ends lost 2 bases at V and 2 bases at J; junction bases unmatched: 2. The CDR3 region has the DNA TGTGCCATCAGTGAGAGGGGACAGGCTGGAAACACCATATATTTT. It is translated as CAISERGQAGNTIYF.

The chain couples TRBV4-1 to TRBJ2-7; 8 nucleotides line up with TRBD2. Per the germline V gene, CDR1 is MGHRA and CDR2 is YSYEKL. This CDR3 region has 15 residues. V was clipped by 1 base and J by 4 bases; unmatched bases: 6. The CDR3 nucleotides are TGCGCCAGCAGCCAAGCGGGGGGGCGAGGTTACGAGCAGTACTTC. It specifies CASSQAGGRGYEQYF.

This clone has more than one count but fewer than ten. The CDR3 DNA reads TGTGCCAGTAGTGCCCTCCCACCGGGACTAATAAACAATGAGCAGTTCTTC. This gives the protein CASSALPPGLINNEQFF. The chain has TRBV19 and TRBJ2-1; 7 bases are a match to TRBD2. V lost 5 bases and J lost 5; bases outside the gene matches: 15. The CDR3 consists of 17 residues. CDR1 LNHDA and CDR2 SQIVND come from the germline V gene (reference sequence).

This chain uses TRBV19 with TRBJ2-5; possible D gene TRBD2, 6 bases. Between the trimmed V and J ends, which lost 11 bases and 2 bases, there was a span of 12 bases. Germline V gene lookup returns CDR1 LNHDA and CDR2 SQIVND (reference sequence). The CDR3 is made up of 12 amino acids. The CDR3 coding sequence is TGTGCCTCCTCCCGGGGGCAAGAGACCCAGTACTTC. Its protein product is CASSRGQETQYF.

The chain links TRBV7-2 to TRBJ2-7; 12 positions agree with TRBD1. Germline V gives CDR1 SGHTA, CDR2 FQGNSA. The ends lost 3 bases at V and 5 bases at J; junction bases unmatched: 5. The length of the CDR3 is 15 residues. The CDR3 sequence: CASSFSGTGGHEQYF. The CDR3 nucleotides are TGTGCCAGCAGCTTTTCCGGGACAGGGGGCCACGAGCAGTACTTC.

The chain couples TRBV5-6 to TRBJ2-7; 12 bases map to TRBD1. This CDR3 has 17 residues. V was pared by 4 bases and J by 7 bases, with 15 bases of the junction left unmatched. Germline CDR1 SGHDT, CDR2 YYEEEE. CDR3 coding DNA: TGTGCCAGCAGCCTGGGGACAGGGGGCGCCTCGGGCGGGGAGCAGTACTTC. Encoded protein: CASSLGTGGASGGEQYF. The full variable domain, its missing parts supplied by reference TRBV5-6 and TRBJ2-7, is DAGVTQSPTHLIKTRGQQVTLRCSPKSGHDTVSWYQQALGQGPQFIFQYYEEEERQRGNFPDRFSGHQFPNYSSELNVNALLLGDSALYLCASSLGTGGASGGEQYFGPGTRLTVT.

The gene calls are TRBV19 and TRBJ2-2; D unclear. This CDR3 is 12 amino acids long. V lost 9 bases to trimming and J lost 6 bases, with 11 bases between them. CDR1 is LNHDA and CDR2 is SQIVND in the germline V gene (reference sequence). The CDR3 DNA is TGTGCCAGCGAAGACAATGCCGGGGAGCTGTTTTTT. Protein product: CASEDNAGELFF.

The J gene is TRBJ2-1, the V gene TRBV3-1 (or the pseudogene TRBV3-2), with 9 bases aligning to TRBD2. The ends lost 3 bases at V and 7 bases at J; junction bases unmatched: 7. The CDR3 contains 15 residues. Per the germline V gene, CDR1 is LGHDT and CDR2 is YNNKEL (reference sequence). For the CDR3, the DNA is TGTGCCAGCAGCCAGTATGTAGCGGGAGAAAATGAGCAGTTCTTC. This translates into CASSQYVAGENEQFF.

This chain connects TRBV7-2 to TRBJ2-3; weak D call: TRBD1 (5 bases). Germline values: CDR1 SGHTA, CDR2 FQGNSA. This CDR3 is 15 amino acids long. The ends were cut back, 6 bases at V and 2 bases at J, with 15 bases in the middle. CDR3 protein: CASSQDGRVTDTQYF. The CDR3 nucleotides are TGTGCCAGCAGTCAAGACGGCAGGGTCACAGATACGCAGTATTTT.

The rearrangement uses TRBV7-2 and TRBJ1-5; the D gene is possibly TRBD1 (6 bases). The V end was cut by 6 bases, the J end by 1 base, with 13 bases between. CDR1 and CDR2 (germline): SGHTA, FQGNSA. This CDR3 spans 15 amino acids. The CDR3 sequence is CASRTTGLSNQPQHF. The CDR3, as DNA: TGTGCCAGCAGGACTACAGGGTTGAGCAATCAGCCCCAGCATTTT.

CDR3 nucleotides: TGTGCCAGCAGCGAGGAGGGTAGCGGGACCCACGAGCAGTACTTC. This codes for CASSEEGSGTHEQYF. V is TRBV13 and J is TRBJ2-7; 8 nucleotides line up with TRBD2. Trimming cost V 5 bases and J 5 bases; bases outside gene matches: 11. Germline V gives CDR1 PRHDT, CDR2 FYEKMQ (reference sequence). This CDR3 spans 15 amino acids.

This clone was counted a single time. The V and J genes are TRBV19 and TRBJ1-5; 7 bases match TRBD1. V trimming: 7 bases; J trimming: 0 bases; junction bases outside the gene matches: 6. The CDR3 has 15 residues. CDR1 and CDR2 from the germline V gene are LNHDA and SQIVND (reference sequence). CDR3 sequence: CASNGGQVSNQPQHF. As DNA, the CDR3 is TGTGCCAGTAATGGCGGACAGGTTAGCAATCAGCCCCAGCATTTT.

Worth noting for this clone: Compared with germline, one end of the junction differs, possibly owing to a read error. The genes are TRBV6-5 and TRBJ1-2; D call uncertain. CDR3 size: 11 residues. Germline V gives CDR1 MNHEY, CDR2 SVGAGI. As DNA, the CDR3 is TGTGCCAGCAGTTACGGGCAGGCCCTTCTCTTC. It codes for CASSYGQALLF.

V usage is TRBV6-2 or TRBV6-3 and J usage is TRBJ2-1, with 7 bases identical to TRBD2. Germline V gene data show CDR1 as MNHEY and CDR2 as SVGEGT. The V segment lost 5 bases and the J segment 0 bases; nucleotides outside the gene matches: 4. The CDR3 loop spans 15 amino acids. The CDR3 is CASSSGTPSYNEQFF. CDR3 bases: TGTGCCAGCAGTAGCGGGACCCCCTCCTACAATGAGCAGTTCTTC.

The chain has TRBV25-1 and TRBJ2-5, with a weak D call TRBD1 (5 bases). This CDR3 comprises 14 residues. Germline assignment: CDR1 MGHDK and CDR2 SYGVNS. V was pared by 6 bases and J by 1 base, with 12 bases between. CDR3 region: CASRSTGAQETQYF. The CDR3 DNA is TGTGCCAGCAGGTCTACAGGTGCCCAAGAGACCCAGTACTTC.

This chain uses TRBV28 with TRBJ1-5, with 8 bases matching TRBD1. CDR1 and CDR2 from the germline V gene are MDHEN and SYDVKM. With V trimmed by 6 bases and J by 4 bases, 8 bases remained unmatched. The length of the CDR3 is 15 residues. In DNA form, the CDR3 reads TGTGCCAGCAGAACGACAGGGGTTCGAAATCAGCCCCAGCATTTT. Translating it yields CASRTTGVRNQPQHF.

The chain is built from TRBV3-1 (or the pseudogene TRBV3-2) and TRBJ2-1, with TRBD2 as a possible D gene (6 bases). There are 14 residues in the CDR3. Germline CDR1 reads LGHDT; CDR2 reads YNNKEL (reference sequence). V was trimmed by 1 base and J by 9 bases, leaving 13 bases between them. CDR3 loop: CASSQVGGMGEQFF. Here the CDR3 DNA reads TGTGCCAGCAGCCAAGTAGGAGGGATGGGTGAGCAGTTCTTC.